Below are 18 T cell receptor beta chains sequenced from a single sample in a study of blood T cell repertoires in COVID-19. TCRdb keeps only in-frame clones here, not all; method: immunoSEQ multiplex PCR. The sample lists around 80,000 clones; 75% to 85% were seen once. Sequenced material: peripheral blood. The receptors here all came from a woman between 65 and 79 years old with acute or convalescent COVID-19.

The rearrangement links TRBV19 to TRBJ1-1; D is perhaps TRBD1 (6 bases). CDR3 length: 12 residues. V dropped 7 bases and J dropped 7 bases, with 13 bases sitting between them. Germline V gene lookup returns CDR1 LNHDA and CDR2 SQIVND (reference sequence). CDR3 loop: CASIAQGNEAFF. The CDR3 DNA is TGTGCCAGTATCGCACAGGGAAATGAAGCTTTCTTT.

The CDR3 DNA follows: TGTGCCAGCAGTCCAGCTAGCGTCATCGAAGAGCAGTACTTC. This gives the protein CASSPASVIEEQYF. V and J are TRBV6-6 and TRBJ2-7; D is perhaps TRBD2 (6 bases). This CDR3 has 14 amino acids. Germline assignment: CDR1 MNHNY and CDR2 SVGAGI (reference sequence). Trimming pared 5 bases from V and 7 bases from J, leaving 18 bases between.

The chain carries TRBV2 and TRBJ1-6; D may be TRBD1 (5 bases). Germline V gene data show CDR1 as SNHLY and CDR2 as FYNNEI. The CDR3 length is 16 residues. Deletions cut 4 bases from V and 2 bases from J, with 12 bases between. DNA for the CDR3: TGTGCCAGCAGTGGGGGCAACCGGGCCTATAATTCACCCCTCCACTTT. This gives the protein CASSGGNRAYNSPLHF.

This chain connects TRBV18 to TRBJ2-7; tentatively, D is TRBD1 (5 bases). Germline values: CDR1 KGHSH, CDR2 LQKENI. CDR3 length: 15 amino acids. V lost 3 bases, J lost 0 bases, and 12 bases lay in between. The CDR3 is CASSPRTTTSYEQYF. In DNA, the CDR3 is TGTGCCAGCTCACCGAGGACAACTACCTCCTACGAGCAGTACTTC.

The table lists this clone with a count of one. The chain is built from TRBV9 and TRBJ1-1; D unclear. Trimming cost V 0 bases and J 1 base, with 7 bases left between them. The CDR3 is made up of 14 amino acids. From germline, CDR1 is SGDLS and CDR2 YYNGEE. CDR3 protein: CASSVGPENTEAFF. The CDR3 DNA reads TGTGCCAGCAGCGTAGGTCCAGAGAACACTGAAGCTTTCTTT.

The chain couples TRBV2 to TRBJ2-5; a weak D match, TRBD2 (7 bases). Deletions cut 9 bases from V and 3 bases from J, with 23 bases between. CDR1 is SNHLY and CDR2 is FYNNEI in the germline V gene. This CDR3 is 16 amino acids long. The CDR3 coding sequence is TGTGCCAGAGGGGGGGGCTCAGGGAATCCGAAAGAGACCCAGTACTTC. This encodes CARGGGSGNPKETQYF.

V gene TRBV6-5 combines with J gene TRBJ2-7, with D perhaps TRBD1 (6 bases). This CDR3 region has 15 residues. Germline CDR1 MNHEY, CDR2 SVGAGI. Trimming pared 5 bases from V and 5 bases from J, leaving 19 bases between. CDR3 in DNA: TGTGCCAGCAGTCACCTAGGGGGACACAGAGACGAGCAGTACTTC. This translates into CASSHLGGHRDEQYF.

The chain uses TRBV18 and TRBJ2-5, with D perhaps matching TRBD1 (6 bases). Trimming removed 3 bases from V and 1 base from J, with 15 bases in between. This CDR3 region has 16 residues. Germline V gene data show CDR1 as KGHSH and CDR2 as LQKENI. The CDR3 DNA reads TGTGCCAGCTCACCCTCCAGGGGAATAGGCCAAGAGACCCAGTACTTC. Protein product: CASSPSRGIGQETQYF. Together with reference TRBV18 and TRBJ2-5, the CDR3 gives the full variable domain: NAGVMQNPRHLVRRRGQEARLRCSPMKGHSHVYWYRQLPEEGLKFMVYLQKENIIDESGMPKERFSAEFPKEGPSILRIQQVVRGDSAAYFCASSPSRGIGQETQYFGPGTRLLVL.

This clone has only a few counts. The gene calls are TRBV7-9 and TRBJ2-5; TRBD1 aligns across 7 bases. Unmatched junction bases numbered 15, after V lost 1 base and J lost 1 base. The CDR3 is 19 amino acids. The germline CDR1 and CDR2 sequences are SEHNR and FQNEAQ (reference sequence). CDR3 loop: CASSLGGTVTKGPQETQYF. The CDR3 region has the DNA TGTGCCAGCAGCTTAGGGGGGACAGTCACAAAAGGGCCCCAAGAGACCCAGTACTTC.

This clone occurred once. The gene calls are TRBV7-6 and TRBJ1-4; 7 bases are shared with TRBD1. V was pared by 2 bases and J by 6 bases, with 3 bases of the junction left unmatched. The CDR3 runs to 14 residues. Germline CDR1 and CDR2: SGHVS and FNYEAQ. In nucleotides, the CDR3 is TGTGCCAGCAGCTTAACAGGGGCGGATGAAAAACTGTTTTTT. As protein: CASSLTGADEKLFF.

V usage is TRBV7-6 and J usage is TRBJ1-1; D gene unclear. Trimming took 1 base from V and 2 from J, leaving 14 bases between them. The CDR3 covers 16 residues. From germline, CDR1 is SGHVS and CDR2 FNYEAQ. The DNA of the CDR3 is TGTGCCAGCAGCTTAGGGTTCAGTTTCTTTAACACTGAAGCTTTCTTT. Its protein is CASSLGFSFFNTEAFF.

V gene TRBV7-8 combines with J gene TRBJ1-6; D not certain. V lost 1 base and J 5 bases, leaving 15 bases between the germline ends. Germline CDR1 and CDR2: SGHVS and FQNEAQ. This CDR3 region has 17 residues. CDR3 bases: TGTGCCAGCAGCTTAGGTTATCGGGGTCCCAATAATTCACCCCTCCACTTT. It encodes CASSLGYRGPNNSPLHF. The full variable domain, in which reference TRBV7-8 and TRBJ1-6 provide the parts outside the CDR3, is GAGVSQSPRYKVAKRGQDVALRCDPISGHVSLFWYQQALGQGPEFLTYFQNEAQLDKSGLPSDRFFAERPEGSVSTLKIQRTQQEDSAVYLCASSLGYRGPNNSPLHFGNGTRLTVT.

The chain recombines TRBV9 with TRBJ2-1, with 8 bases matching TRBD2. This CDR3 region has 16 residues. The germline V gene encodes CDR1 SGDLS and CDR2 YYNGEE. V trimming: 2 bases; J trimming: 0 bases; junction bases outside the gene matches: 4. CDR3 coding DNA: TGTGCCAGCAGCGTTTTAGCGGGGACCTCCTACAATGAGCAGTTCTTC. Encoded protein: CASSVLAGTSYNEQFF.

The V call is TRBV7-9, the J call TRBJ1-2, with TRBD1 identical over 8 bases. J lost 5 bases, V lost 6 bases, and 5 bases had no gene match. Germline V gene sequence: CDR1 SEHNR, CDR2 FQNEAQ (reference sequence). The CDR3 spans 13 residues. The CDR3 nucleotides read TGTGCCAGCAGTTTGGACAGGGAGTATGGCTACACCTTC. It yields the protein CASSLDREYGYTF.

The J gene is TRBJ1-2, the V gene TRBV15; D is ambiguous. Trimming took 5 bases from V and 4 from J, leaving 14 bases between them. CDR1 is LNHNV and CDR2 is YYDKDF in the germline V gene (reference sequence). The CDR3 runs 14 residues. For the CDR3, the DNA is TGTGCCACCAGCCCACGCATCACCGGCTATGGCTACACCTTC. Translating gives CATSPRITGYGYTF. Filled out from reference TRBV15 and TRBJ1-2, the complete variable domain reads DAMVIQNPRYQVTQFGKPVTLSCSQTLNHNVMYWYQQKSSQAPKLLFHYYDKDFNNEADTPDNFQSRRPNTSFCFLDIRSPGLGDTAMYLCATSPRITGYGYTFGSGTRLTVV.

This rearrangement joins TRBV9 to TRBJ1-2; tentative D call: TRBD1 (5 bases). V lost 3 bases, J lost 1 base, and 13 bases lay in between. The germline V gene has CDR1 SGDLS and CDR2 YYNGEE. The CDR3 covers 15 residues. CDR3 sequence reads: CASSATAQVNYGYTF. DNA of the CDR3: TGTGCCAGCAGCGCGACCGCACAGGTTAACTATGGCTACACCTTC.

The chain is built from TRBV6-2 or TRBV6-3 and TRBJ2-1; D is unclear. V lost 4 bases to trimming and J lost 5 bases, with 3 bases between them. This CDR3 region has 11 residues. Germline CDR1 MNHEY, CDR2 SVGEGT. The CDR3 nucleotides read TGTGCCAGCAGTTTAAACAATGAGCAGTTCTTC. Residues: CASSLNNEQFF.

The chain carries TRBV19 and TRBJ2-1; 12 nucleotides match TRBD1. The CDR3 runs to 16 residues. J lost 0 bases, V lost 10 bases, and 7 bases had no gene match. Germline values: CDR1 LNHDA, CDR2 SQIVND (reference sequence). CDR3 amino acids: CATRDRGRRSYNEQFF. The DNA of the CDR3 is TGTGCCACCAGGGACAGGGGGCGACGCTCCTACAATGAGCAGTTCTTC.